This T cell receptor beta chain was recorded in a study of identical twins. The cDNA had a unique molecular identifier and a template-switch universal primer site. TCRdb redid the calling of the 5' RACE reads with MiXCR, one entry per CDR3 protein. The table includes fewer than 550,000 distinct CDR3 sequences, roughly an eighth detected once. Germline values: CDR1 LNHDA, CDR2 SQIVND (reference sequence). J gave up 5 bases and V 3 bases, and 6 bases lay outside the gene matches. CDR3 length: 16 residues. This sample was also put to use in a study of yellow fever vaccine responses in identical twins.

The V gene is TRBV19, the J gene TRBJ2-2, with TRBD2 matching over 10 bases. The TCR comes from a woman aged 18-30 years in good health. The specimen was CD4+ T cells sorted from blood. In DNA form, the CDR3 reads TGTGCCAGTAGTATCTCGTCTAGCGGGAGTACCGGGGAGCTGTTTTTT. This gives the protein CASSISSSGSTGELFF.